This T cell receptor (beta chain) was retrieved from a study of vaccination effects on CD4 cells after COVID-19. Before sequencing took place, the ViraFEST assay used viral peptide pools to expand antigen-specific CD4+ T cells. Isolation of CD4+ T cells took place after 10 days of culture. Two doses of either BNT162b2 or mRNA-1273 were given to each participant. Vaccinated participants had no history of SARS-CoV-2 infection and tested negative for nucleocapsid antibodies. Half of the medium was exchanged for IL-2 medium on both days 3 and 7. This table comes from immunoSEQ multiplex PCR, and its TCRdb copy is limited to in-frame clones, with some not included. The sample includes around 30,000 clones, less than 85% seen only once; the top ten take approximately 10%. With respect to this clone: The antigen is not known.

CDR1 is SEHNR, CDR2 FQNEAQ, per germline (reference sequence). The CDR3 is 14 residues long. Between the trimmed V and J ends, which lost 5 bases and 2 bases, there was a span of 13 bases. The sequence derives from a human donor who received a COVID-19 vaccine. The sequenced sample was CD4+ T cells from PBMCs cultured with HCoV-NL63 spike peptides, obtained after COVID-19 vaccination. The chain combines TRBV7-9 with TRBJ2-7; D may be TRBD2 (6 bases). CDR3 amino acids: CASSPQGLPYEQYF. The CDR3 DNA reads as TGTGCCAGCAGCCCCCAGGGACTCCCCTACGAGCAGTACTTC.